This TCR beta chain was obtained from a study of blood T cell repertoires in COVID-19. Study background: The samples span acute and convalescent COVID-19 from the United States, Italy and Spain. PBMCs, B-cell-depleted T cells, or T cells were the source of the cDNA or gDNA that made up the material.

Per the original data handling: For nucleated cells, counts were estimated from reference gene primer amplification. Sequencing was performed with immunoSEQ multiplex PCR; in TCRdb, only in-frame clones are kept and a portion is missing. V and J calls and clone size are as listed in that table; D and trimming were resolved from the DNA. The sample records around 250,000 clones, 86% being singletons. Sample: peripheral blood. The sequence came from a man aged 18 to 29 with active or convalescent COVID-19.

The CDR3, as DNA: TGTGCCAGCAGCTTAGTCGCGGGAGGCCCCGGGGAGCAGTACTTC. This sequence encodes CASSLVAGGPGEQYF. The chain recombines TRBV7-2 with TRBJ2-7, with 8 bases identical to TRBD2. Per germline, CDR1 SGHTA and CDR2 FQGNSA. The CDR3 consists of 15 residues. J was trimmed by 7 bases and V by 1 base; bases with no gene match: 9.